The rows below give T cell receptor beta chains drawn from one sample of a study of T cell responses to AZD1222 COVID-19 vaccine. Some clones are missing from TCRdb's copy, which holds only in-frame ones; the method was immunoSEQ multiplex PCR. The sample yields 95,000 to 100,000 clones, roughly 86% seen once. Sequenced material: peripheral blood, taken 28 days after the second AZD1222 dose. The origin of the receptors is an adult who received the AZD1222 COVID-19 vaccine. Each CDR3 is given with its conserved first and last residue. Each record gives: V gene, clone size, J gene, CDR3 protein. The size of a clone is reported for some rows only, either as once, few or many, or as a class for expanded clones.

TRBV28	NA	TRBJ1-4	CAISPPGRANEKLFF
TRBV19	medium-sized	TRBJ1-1	CASSIEQQAFF
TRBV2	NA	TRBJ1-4	CASSEGGIDEKLFF
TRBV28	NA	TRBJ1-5	CASSPANRVSNQPQHF
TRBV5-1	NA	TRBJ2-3	CASSLAGIAGGPDTQYF
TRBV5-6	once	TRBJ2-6	CASSWGPTANSGANVLTF
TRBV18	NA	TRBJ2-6	CASSPGTTNSGANVLTF
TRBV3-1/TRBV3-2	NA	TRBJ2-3	CASSQDPSGGTSTDTQYF
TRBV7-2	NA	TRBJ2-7	CASSLPGGSSYEQYF
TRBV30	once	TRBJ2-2	CAWRQRGLATGELFF
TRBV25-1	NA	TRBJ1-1	CASSDPAGRGVTEAFF
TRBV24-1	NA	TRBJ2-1	CATSDAGDSYNEQFF
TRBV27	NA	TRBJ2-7	CASSISPAREQYF
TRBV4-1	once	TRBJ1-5	CASSPSEFNQPQHF
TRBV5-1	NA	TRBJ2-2	CATRTGTDTGELFF
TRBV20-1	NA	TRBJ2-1	CSADPDTQQFF
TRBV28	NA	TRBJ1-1	CASSLPLQGANEAFF
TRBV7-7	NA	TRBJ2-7	CASSLGDGREQYF
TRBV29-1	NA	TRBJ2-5	CSVELAAVQETQYF
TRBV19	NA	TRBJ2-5	CASSTGTGGETQYF
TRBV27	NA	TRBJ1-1	CASRPTLGVRAFF
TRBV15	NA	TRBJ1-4	CATSRGTVRNEKLFF
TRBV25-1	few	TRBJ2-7	CASSSWLAGDEQYF
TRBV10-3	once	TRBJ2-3	CAIRPAGGTDTQYF
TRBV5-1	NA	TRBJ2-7	CASSLGGGNEQYF
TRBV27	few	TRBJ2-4	CASSLSRVDIQYF
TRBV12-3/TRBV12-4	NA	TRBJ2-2	CASSPAGPGELFF
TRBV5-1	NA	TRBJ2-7	CASSLMGQGNEQYF
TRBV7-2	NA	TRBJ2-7	CASSWDGASYEQYF
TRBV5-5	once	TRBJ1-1	CASTRTDYTEAFF
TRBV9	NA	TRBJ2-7	CASSVAGGTSFSEQYF
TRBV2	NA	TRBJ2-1	CASGWTPASANEQFF
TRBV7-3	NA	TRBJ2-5	CASSFRPQGTQYF
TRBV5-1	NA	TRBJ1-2	CASSSQGNYGYTF
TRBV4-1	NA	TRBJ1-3	CASSQVRGGQHSGNTIYF
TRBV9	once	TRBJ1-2	CASSVDRDGEYGYTF
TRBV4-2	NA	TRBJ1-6	CASSQDLQYNSPLHF
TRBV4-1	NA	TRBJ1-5	CASSQDRTGSFQPQHF
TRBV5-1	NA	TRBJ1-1	CASSLDQGLSNTEAFF
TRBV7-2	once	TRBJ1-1	CASSPLQENTEAFF
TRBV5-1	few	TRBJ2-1	CASSLEAGGYNEQFF
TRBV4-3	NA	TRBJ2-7	CASSQDQQGSAYEQYF
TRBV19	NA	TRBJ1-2	CASSMPSGAGPTNYGYTF
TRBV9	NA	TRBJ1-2	CASSPTLSGTDYGYTF
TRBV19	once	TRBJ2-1	CASSKGQGVLEQFF
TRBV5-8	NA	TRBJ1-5	CASSLAGLGNQPQHF
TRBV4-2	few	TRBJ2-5	CASSQDPQETQYF
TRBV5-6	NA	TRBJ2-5	CASSLGQGGQTQYF